This TCR beta chain was profiled in a study of blood T cell repertoires in COVID-19 (dated by TCRdb to the early 2020s). Describing the broader study: Samples from collaborators originated in the United States, Italy and Spain and spanned both the acute and convalescent phases of COVID-19. The material from the prospective study consisted of cDNA or gDNA derived from T cells, B-cell-depleted T cells, or PBMCs. The repertoires were made available in a free public database intended to serve as a resource for research on the immune response to SARS-CoV-2. Deeply sampled blood TCRbeta repertoires from subjects exposed to, actively infected with, or recovered from COVID-19 were included in the dataset. The samples were drawn from the first 160 participants of the ongoing ImmuneRACE study and from 1,254 subjects provided by 6 global collaborators. HLA class I and class II types, where available, came from metadata supplied by the sample provider rather than from assay-based typing. A de-identified subject ID, COVID-19 status, age in years and sex were almost always included in the sample metadata. Results and caveats for the whole study, not just this receptor: The quantity of clinical and demographic metadata differed by source and by participant and was supplied without curation.

Comment on this clone: This clone's antigen is unknown. Base qualities are not at hand, and no much larger clone is one base apart.

In the germline V gene (reference sequence), CDR1 corresponds to GTSNPN and CDR2 to SVGIG. From the cysteine up to the phenylalanine, the CDR3 has a length of 13 residues. Only CDR3 DNA remains: 39 bases, in frame from the first base. The junction carries 7 bases between V and J, which are trimmed by 4 bases and 1 base respectively. TCRbeta CDR3 regions were amplified from genomic DNA by means of the immunoSEQ Assay, a bias-controlled multiplex PCR. Per the authors' processing: Within the assay, amplification of reference gene primers was used to estimate how many nucleated cells each sample contained. To quantify the absolute abundance of each unique TCRbeta CDR3 rearrangement, sequence reads were collapsed and filtered. For each sample, productive Simpson clonality was calculated by taking the square root of Simpson's diversity index across productive rearrangements. TCRdb mirrors the immuneACCESS table, restricted to in-frame sequences. Some clones are absent from its copies; in checked studies, under half trace to an unresolved V gene, and the reason for the others is unknown. The V and J calls and clone size were taken over from that table, and D and trimming were inferred from the DNA. The table for this sample lists about 190,000 clones; roughly 89% of them were counted only once. The ten most abundant clones make up roughly 6.7% of the sample.

Collaborating institutions collected whole blood in K2EDTA tubes following their own protocols. For TCRbeta analysis, collaborators shipped samples in one of three forms: frozen whole blood, isolated PBMCs, or DNA extracted from either of those sample types. This clonotype was obtained from a man aged 40-49 years with acute or convalescent COVID-19. The rearranged chain carries TRBV30 and TRBJ1-4, with no confident D gene call. The source material was peripheral blood. CDR3 loop: CAWTGRTNEKLFF. In nucleotides, the sequence is TGTGCCTGGACAGGAAGAACTAATGAAAAACTGTTTTTT.